This T cell receptor (beta chain) was profiled in a study of human T cells and chemical hapten exposure. CDR3 size: 12 residues. The V and J ends lost 3 bases and 3 bases respectively, with 6 bases between them. Germline CDR1 is ENHRY and CDR2 is SYGVKD. TCRdb analysed the RACE reads with MiXCR anew, one entry per CDR3 protein. The sample gives tens of thousands of distinct CDR3 sequences, 10% of which show up once; around 7% is in the top ten. Time point defined: patch test 2, 6 weeks after DPC sensitization. Treatment here: therapeutic diphenylcyclopropenone sensitization with weekly scalp DPC. The material sequenced was whole blood, taken in connection with sensitization to the hapten diphenylcyclopropenone (DPC). The V call is TRBV10-3, the J call TRBJ2-7; D is undetermined. The receptor was isolated from a woman between 50 and 59 years old with alopecia areata. Some clones in this sample may be carry-over from other donors' samples. Here the CDR3 reads CAISDLIYEQYF. CDR3 DNA: TGTGCCATCAGTGATCTGATCTACGAGCAGTACTTC.